The present TCR beta chain was sequenced within a study of shared clonotypes between healthy human individuals. The table came from immunoSEQ multiplex PCR; TCRdb's copy has only in-frame clones and leaves some out. The sample shows millions of clones, 85% to 95% of them seen only once. In germline, CDR1 is SGHDT, CDR2 YYEEEE. With 4 bases removed from V and 7 bases from J, the gap between germline ends came to 20 bases. CDR3 length: 16 residues. The TCR sequence derives from a man aged 18 to 29 in good health. The chain is built from TRBV5-6 and TRBJ1-4; TRBD1 might be the D (5 bases). The sample was naive CD4+ T cells sorted from blood. The subset: CD45RA+ positively selected. The CDR3 is CASSRPNAGSAEKLFF. The CDR3 DNA follows: TGTGCCAGCAGCAGACCGAACGCAGGGTCGGCTGAAAAACTGTTTTTT.